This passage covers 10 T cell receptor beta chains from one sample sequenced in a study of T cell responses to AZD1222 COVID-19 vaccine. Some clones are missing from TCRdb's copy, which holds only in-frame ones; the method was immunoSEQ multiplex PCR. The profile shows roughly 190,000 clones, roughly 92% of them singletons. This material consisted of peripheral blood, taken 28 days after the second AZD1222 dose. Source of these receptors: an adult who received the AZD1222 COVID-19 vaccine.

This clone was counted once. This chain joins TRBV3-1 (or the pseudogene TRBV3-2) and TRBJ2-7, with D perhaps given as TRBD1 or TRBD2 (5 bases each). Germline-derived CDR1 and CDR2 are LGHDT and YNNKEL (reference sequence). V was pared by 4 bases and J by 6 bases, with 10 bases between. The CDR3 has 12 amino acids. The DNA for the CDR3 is TGTGCCAGCAGCCCTTGGGGGTTCGAGCAGTACTTC. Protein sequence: CASSPWGFEQYF.

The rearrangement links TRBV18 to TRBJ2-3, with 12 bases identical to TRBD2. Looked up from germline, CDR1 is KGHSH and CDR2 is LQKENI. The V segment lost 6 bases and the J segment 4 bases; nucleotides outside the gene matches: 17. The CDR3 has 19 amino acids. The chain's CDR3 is CASSPRPGLAGPPADTQYF. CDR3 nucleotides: TGTGCCAGCTCCCCCCGCCCGGGACTAGCGGGTCCCCCCGCAGATACGCAGTATTTT.

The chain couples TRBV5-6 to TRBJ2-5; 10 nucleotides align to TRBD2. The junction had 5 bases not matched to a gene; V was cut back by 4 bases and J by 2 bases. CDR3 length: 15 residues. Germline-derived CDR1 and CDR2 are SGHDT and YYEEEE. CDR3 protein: CASSPGLAVQETQYF. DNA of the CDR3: TGTGCCAGCAGCCCAGGACTAGCGGTTCAAGAGACCCAGTACTTC.

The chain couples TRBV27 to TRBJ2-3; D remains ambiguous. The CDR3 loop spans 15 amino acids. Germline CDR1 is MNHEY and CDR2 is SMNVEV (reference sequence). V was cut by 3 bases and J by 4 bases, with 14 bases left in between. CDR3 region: CASSFTRWQADTQYF. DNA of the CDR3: TGTGCCAGCAGTTTCACCCGGTGGCAGGCAGATACGCAGTATTTT.

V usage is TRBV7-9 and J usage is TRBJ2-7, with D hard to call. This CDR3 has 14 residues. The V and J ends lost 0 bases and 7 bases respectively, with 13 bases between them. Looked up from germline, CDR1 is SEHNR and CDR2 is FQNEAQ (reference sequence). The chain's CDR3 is CASSLATLALEQYF. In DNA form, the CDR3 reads TGTGCCAGCAGCTTAGCGACCCTGGCCCTGGAGCAGTACTTC.

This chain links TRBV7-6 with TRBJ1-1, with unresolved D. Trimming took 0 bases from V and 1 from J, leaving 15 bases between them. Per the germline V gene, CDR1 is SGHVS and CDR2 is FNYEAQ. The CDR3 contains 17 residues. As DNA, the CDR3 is TGTGCCAGCAGCTTAGCGCCTGGGATGGGTAAGAACACTGAAGCTTTCTTT. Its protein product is CASSLAPGMGKNTEAFF.

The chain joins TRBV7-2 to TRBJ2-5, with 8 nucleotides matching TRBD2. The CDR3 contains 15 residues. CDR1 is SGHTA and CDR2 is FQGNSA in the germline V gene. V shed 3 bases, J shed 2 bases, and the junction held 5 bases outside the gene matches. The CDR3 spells CASSLRGTRQETQYF. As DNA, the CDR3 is TGTGCCAGCAGCTTGAGGGGGACTAGACAAGAGACCCAGTACTTC.

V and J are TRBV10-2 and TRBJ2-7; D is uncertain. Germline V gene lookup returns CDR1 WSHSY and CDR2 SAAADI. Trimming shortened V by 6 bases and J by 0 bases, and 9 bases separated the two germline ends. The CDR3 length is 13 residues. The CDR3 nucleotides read TGCGCCAGCAGCCTTCGCGGCTCCTACGAGCAGTACTTC. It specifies CASSLRGSYEQYF.

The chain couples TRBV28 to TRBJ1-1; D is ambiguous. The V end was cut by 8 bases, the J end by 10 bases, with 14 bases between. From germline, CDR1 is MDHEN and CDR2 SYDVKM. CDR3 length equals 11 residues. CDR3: CASLSVGVAFF. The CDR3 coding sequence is TGTGCCAGCCTTTCGGTTGGAGTAGCTTTCTTT. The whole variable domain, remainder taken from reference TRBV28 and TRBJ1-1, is DVKVTQSSRYLVKRTGEKVFLECVQDMDHENMFWYRQDPGLGLRLIYFSYDVKMKEKGDIPEGYSVSREKKERFSLILESASTNQTSMYLCASLSVGVAFFGQGTRLTVV.

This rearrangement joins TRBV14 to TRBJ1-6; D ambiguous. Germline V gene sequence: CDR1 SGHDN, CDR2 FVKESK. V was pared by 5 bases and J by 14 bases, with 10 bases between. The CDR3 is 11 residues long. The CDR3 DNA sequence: TGTGCCAGCAGCTTAGGACTTTCCCTCCACTTT. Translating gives CASSLGLSLHF.